A selection of T cell receptor beta chains follows, all from one sample in a study of T cells in Graves' hyperthyroidism and ophthalmopathy. Each CDR3 protein gets one entry after TCRdb re-called the multiplex PCR reads with MiXCR. The table records 300,000 to 450,000 distinct CDR3 sequences, 14% of them present only once. The sequenced sample was blood. Receptors were obtained from a woman in her sixties or seventies with Graves' hyperthyroidism. Both conserved end residues are part of each CDR3. The D gene is left open where the match is weak. Clone size is shown for a subset of rows, as once, few, many or a class of expanded clone.

NA	TRBV10-3	NA	TRBJ1-5	CAISEGQVGQPQHF	TGTGCCATCAGTGAAGGTCAGGTTGGTCAGCCCCAGCATTTT
many	TRBV7-9	NA	TRBJ2-7	CASMRWGGVSPTYEQYF	TGTGCCAGCATGAGATGGGGCGGAGTGTCCCCGACCTACGAGCAGTACTTC
many	TRBV30	TRBD2	TRBJ2-1	CAWSVREAYNEQFF	TGTGCCTGGAGTGTACGGGAGGCTTACAATGAGCAGTTCTTC
NA	TRBV3-1	NA	TRBJ2-4	CASSQSTLAKNIQYF	TGTGCCAGCAGCCAAAGTACTTTAGCCAAAAACATTCAGTACTTC
NA	TRBV5-1	TRBD1	TRBJ2-2	CASSLATGVIGKLFF	TGCGCCAGCAGCCTCGCGACAGGGGTCATCGGGAAGCTGTTTTTT
many	TRBV12-3/TRBV12-4	TRBD2	TRBJ2-1	CASGDAGARNDEQFF	TGTGCCAGCGGGGACGCGGGAGCTCGTAACGATGAGCAGTTCTTC
many	TRBV27	NA	TRBJ2-7	CASRTGYEQYF	TGTGCCAGCAGGACAGGTTACGAGCAGTACTTC
few	TRBV27	NA	TRBJ2-7	CASSFWEKRHYEQYF	TGTGCCAGCAGTTTTTGGGAGAAACGTCACTACGAGCAGTACTTC
many	TRBV11-2	NA	TRBJ1-5	CASSSETGQPQHF	TGTGCCAGCAGCTCGGAAACGGGGCAGCCCCAGCATTTT
many	TRBV7-9	NA	TRBJ2-7	CASSQGGALYEQYF	TGTGCCAGCAGCCAGGGCGGGGCCCTCTACGAGCAGTACTTC
NA	TRBV7-9	TRBD1	TRBJ2-2	CASRFPGQGNTGELFF	TGTGCCAGCAGGTTTCCGGGACAGGGAAACACCGGGGAGCTGTTTTTT
many	TRBV13	NA	TRBJ2-1	CASSGLNNEQFF	TGTGCCAGCAGCGGTCTCAACAATGAGCAGTTCTTC
many	TRBV28	TRBD2	TRBJ2-7	CATIPSGPYEQYF	TGTGCCACCATCCCTAGCGGCCCCTACGAGCAGTACTTC
NA	TRBV29-1	TRBD1	TRBJ1-2	CSVVVQGDYGYTF	TGCAGCGTTGTTGTACAGGGGGACTATGGCTACACCTTC
many	TRBV29-1	TRBD2	TRBJ2-3	CSALTSGRGTDTQYF	TGCAGCGCGCTGACTAGCGGGAGGGGCACAGATACGCAGTATTTT
many	TRBV20-1	NA	TRBJ2-5	CSAEGEGQETQYF	TGCAGTGCCGAGGGGGAGGGGCAAGAGACCCAGTACTTC
many	TRBV6-6	TRBD1	TRBJ2-2	CASSYLTGADTGELFF	TGTGCCAGCAGTTACTTGACAGGGGCGGACACCGGGGAGCTGTTTTTT
many	TRBV18	TRBD2	TRBJ2-1	CASSPLAGSSYNEQFF	TGTGCCAGCTCACCCCTAGCGGGTAGCTCCTACAATGAGCAGTTCTTC
few	TRBV7-9	NA	TRBJ2-7	CASSSTGGQINEQYF	TGTGCCAGCAGCTCGACGGGCGGTCAGATAAACGAGCAGTACTTC
few	TRBV10-3	NA	TRBJ2-2	CAISEPATGELFF	TGTGCCATCAGTGAGCCCGCCACCGGGGAGCTGTTTTTT
many	TRBV18	NA	TRBJ1-2	CASSPTDYGYTF	TGTGCCAGCTCCCCAACGGACTATGGCTACACCTTC
many	TRBV7-8	TRBD2	TRBJ2-3	CASSLRRVAGVGADTQYF	TGTGCCAGCAGCCTCCGCCGGGTAGCGGGAGTGGGCGCAGATACGCAGTATTTT
many	TRBV12-3/TRBV12-4	NA	TRBJ2-5	CASSLAWDQETQYF	TGTGCCAGCAGTTTAGCTTGGGACCAAGAGACCCAGTACTTC
many	TRBV20-1	TRBD1	TRBJ1-1	CSAPDRGSITEAFF	TGCAGTGCCCCTGACAGGGGGAGTATCACTGAAGCTTTCTTT
many	TRBV20-1	TRBD2	TRBJ2-1	CSARDLSGTSGSYNEQFF	TGCAGTGCTAGAGATCTTTCGGGGACTAGCGGGAGTTACAATGAGCAGTTCTTC
many	TRBV20-1	NA	TRBJ2-5	CSARDRGAGETQYF	TGCAGTGCTAGAGATCGAGGGGCAGGGGAGACCCAGTACTTC
many	TRBV28	TRBD2	TRBJ2-1	CASRPGLSTVYNEQFF	TGTGCCAGCAGACCGGGACTATCCACAGTCTACAATGAGCAGTTCTTC
many	TRBV18	NA	TRBJ2-7	CASSPAGVYEQYF	TGTGCCAGCTCACCGGCAGGGGTCTACGAGCAGTACTTC
few	TRBV5-4	NA	TRBJ1-1	CVSSLGERVGGTEAFF	TGCGTCAGCAGCTTGGGGGAGAGGGTTGGTGGCACTGAAGCTTTCTTT
many	TRBV20-1	TRBD1	TRBJ1-4	CSARLDRATKLFF	TGCAGTGCTAGATTGGACAGGGCGACAAAACTGTTTTTT
many	TRBV12-3/TRBV12-4	NA	TRBJ2-3	CASSSRTETTDTQYF	TGTGCCAGCAGTTCCAGGACAGAAACCACAGATACGCAGTATTTT
many	TRBV28	NA	TRBJ1-1	CASSLRATSEAFF	TGTGCCAGCAGTTTAAGGGCGACGAGTGAAGCTTTCTTT
many	TRBV10-3	NA	TRBJ2-7	CAISDSTGTYEQYF	TGTGCCATCAGTGATAGCACAGGGACCTACGAGCAGTACTTC
NA	TRBV5-1	TRBD1	TRBJ1-6	CASGPLTGGSPLHF	TGCGCCAGCGGCCCATTGACAGGGGGGTCACCCCTCCACTTT
few	TRBV12-5	NA	TRBJ2-2	CASGLDQGGGGTGELFF	TGTGCTAGTGGTTTGGACCAAGGTGGAGGGGGCACCGGGGAGCTGTTTTTT
many	TRBV7-8	TRBD2	TRBJ2-7	CASSSRTSGRREQYF	TGTGCCAGCAGCAGCCGGACTAGCGGGAGGCGCGAGCAGTACTTC
many	TRBV11-3	NA	TRBJ1-5	CASSLNVRSTQHF	TGTGCCAGCAGCTTAAATGTCAGATCCACGCAGCATTTT
few	TRBV19	NA	TRBJ2-5	CATRGGGLLETQYF	TGTGCCACCAGGGGAGGGGGTCTGCTTGAGACCCAGTACTTC
few	TRBV11-3	NA	TRBJ2-5	CASSDTLNDRLQETQYF	TGTGCCAGCAGTGACACATTGAACGACAGATTGCAAGAGACCCAGTACTTC
NA	TRBV10-1	TRBD1	TRBJ1-5	CASIPNRGRGQPQHF	TGCGCCAGCATTCCCAACAGGGGGCGGGGGCAGCCCCAGCATTTT
NA	TRBV11-2	TRBD1	TRBJ2-4	CASSPGQGVSRYF	TGTGCCAGCAGCCCAGGACAGGGGGTTAGTCGGTACTTC
NA	TRBV24-1	TRBD1	TRBJ2-3	CATSASTGSTDTQYF	TGTGCCACCAGTGCCTCGACAGGGAGCACAGATACGCAGTATTTT
NA	TRBV7-9	NA	TRBJ2-2	CASSLQDGELFF	TGTGCCAGCAGCTTACAAGACGGGGAGCTGTTTTTT
NA	TRBV3-1	NA	TRBJ2-7	CASSQRFTGSDEQYF	TGTGCCAGCAGCCAACGCTTCACAGGGTCGGACGAGCAGTACTTC
many	TRBV12-3/TRBV12-4	TRBD2	TRBJ2-3	CASSLVPAGVTDTQYF	TGTGCCAGCAGTTTAGTCCCAGCGGGAGTAACAGATACGCAGTATTTT
NA	TRBV5-1	NA	TRBJ2-1	CASSFRGQGNNEQFF	TGTGCCAGCAGCTTCCGCGGGCAGGGGAACAATGAGCAGTTCTTC
many	TRBV28	TRBD1	TRBJ1-1	CASTRAGGWVTEAFF	TGTGCCAGCACCCGAGCAGGGGGCTGGGTCACTGAAGCTTTCTTT
few	TRBV30	NA	TRBJ2-3	CAWSPNPADTQYF	TGTGCCTGGAGCCCCAACCCCGCAGATACGCAGTATTTT
many	TRBV28	NA	TRBJ2-3	CASWSTDTQYF	TGTGCATCCTGGAGCACAGATACGCAGTATTTT
NA	TRBV19	TRBD2	TRBJ2-5	CASSAYGTSGAETQYF	TGTGCCAGTAGTGCATATGGGACTAGCGGGGCCGAGACCCAGTACTTC